Many counts were recorded for the clone carrying this T cell receptor (beta chain). TCR cDNA was made by 5'RACE template switching, adding a universal primer site and UMIs. MiXCR, run by TCRdb on the 5' RACE reads, gives a single entry per CDR3 protein. In the table there are 35,000 to 55,000 distinct CDR3 sequences, 5% to 7% of which are singletons. The CDR3 runs 15 residues. V trimming: 1 base; J trimming: 5 bases; junction bases outside the gene matches: 3. Germline V gene sequence: CDR1 LGHNA, CDR2 YNFKEQ. This sample was taken from a study of T cells after yellow fever vaccination. The sequence came from a man younger than 40 who received the YFV17D yellow fever vaccine. Sequencing was performed on PBMCs, either bulk or a sorted T-cell subset (CD4+, CD8+, memory, or dextramer-sorted; not recorded which), taken 45 days after the yellow fever booster vaccination. V is TRBV4-2 and J is TRBJ2-2; 8 nucleotides match TRBD2. CDR3 protein: CASSQAGGATGELFF. DNA of the CDR3: TGTGCCAGCAGCCAAGCGGGGGGGGCTACCGGGGAGCTGTTTTTT.